These 13 T cell receptor beta chains were sequenced from one sample in a study of naive and memory T cell subsets. An equimolar mix of two oligonucleotides served as the beta constant-region primer for TRBC1 and TRBC2. MiXCR was run by TCRdb on the UMI-ligation and nested PCR reads, yielding one entry per CDR3 protein. Among about 90,000 distinct CDR3 sequences listed, 6% to 7.5% were seen once. The sequencing input was central memory CD4+ T cells from blood. The source of these receptors is a human donor in good health.

V and J are TRBV6-6 and TRBJ2-1; the D gene is possibly TRBD2 (6 bases). Germline V gives CDR1 MNHNY, CDR2 SVGAGI (reference sequence). The V gene lost 7 bases and the J gene lost 5 bases, with 15 bases spanning the gap. The CDR3 is 14 residues long. The CDR3 region is CASTSGGSDNEQFF. The CDR3 region has the DNA TGTGCCAGCACCTCTGGGGGGTCGGACAATGAGCAGTTCTTC.

The chain is built from TRBV20-1 and TRBJ2-3; 7 nucleotides match TRBD1. Germline-derived CDR1 and CDR2 are DFQATT and SNEGSKA (reference sequence). Unmatched junction bases numbered 0, after V lost 5 bases and J lost 4 bases. This CDR3 comprises 11 residues. This CDR3 is CSAGTADTQYF. Written as DNA, the CDR3 is TGCAGTGCTGGGACAGCAGATACGCAGTATTTT.

This clonotype is medium-sized in the sample. The V gene is TRBV7-2, the J gene TRBJ2-3; the D is unclear. The germline CDR1 and CDR2 sequences are SGHTA and FQGNSA. CDR3 length: 11 amino acids. Trimming left V 7 bases short and J 3 bases short, with 5 bases between. The CDR3 spells CASTETDTQYF. DNA for the CDR3: TGTGCCAGCACCGAGACAGATACGCAGTATTTT.

This clonotype was seen ten or more times. The chain has TRBV6-8 and TRBJ1-1, with D possibly TRBD1 on 5 matching bases. Germline V gene sequence: CDR1 MNHGY, CDR2 SAAAGT. V dropped 6 bases and J dropped 1 base, with 15 bases sitting between them. This CDR3 is built from 15 residues. This chain's CDR3 is CASSSLRDSNTEAFF. CDR3 nucleotide sequence: TGTGCCAGCAGCTCTCTAAGGGACTCGAACACTGAAGCTTTCTTT.

By frequency in the sample, this clonotype is medium-sized. The CDR3 DNA reads as TGCAGTGCTAGTGGAGTAAAGGGAAGCTCCTACGAGCAGTACTTC. Protein sequence: CSASGVKGSSYEQYF. The rearrangement joins TRBV20-1 to TRBJ2-7; unclear D gene. V shed 3 bases and J shed 0 bases, with 15 bases lying between them. CDR3 length: 15 residues. The germline V gene encodes CDR1 DFQATT and CDR2 SNEGSKA (reference sequence).

This chain joins TRBV7-2 and TRBJ1-5; D unclear. Germline CDR1 SGHTA, CDR2 FQGNSA. V was shortened by 4 bases and J by 0 bases, with 7 bases between the two germline ends. There are 14 residues in the CDR3. The CDR3 DNA is TGTGCCAGCAGCTACGACCATAGCAATCAGCCCCAGCATTTT. Amino acid sequence: CASSYDHSNQPQHF. The entire variable domain, with the rest obtained from reference TRBV7-2 and TRBJ1-5, is as follows: GAGVSQSPSNKVTEKGKDVELRCDPISGHTALYWYRQSLGQGLEFLIYFQGNSAPDKSGLPSDRFSAERTGGSVSTLTIQRTQQEDSAVYLCASSYDHSNQPQHFGDGTRLSIL.

This clonotype was recorded at least ten times. The rearrangement links TRBV5-6 to TRBJ1-1, with D unclear. The V and J ends lost 4 bases and 0 bases respectively, with 13 bases between them. CDR3 length equals 15 residues. The germline V gene encodes CDR1 SGHDT and CDR2 YYEEEE. The CDR3 DNA sequence: TGTGCCAGCAGCGGGATAGGGAACATGAACACTGAAGCTTTCTTT. This translates into CASSGIGNMNTEAFF.

This clonotype appeared many times. The chain is built from TRBV5-1 and TRBJ1-1; D call uncertain. Trimming stripped 0 bases from V and 1 base from J, with 4 bases between. Germline CDR1 reads SGHRS; CDR2 reads YFSETQ. The CDR3 contains 13 residues. In nucleotides, the CDR3 is TGCGCCAGCAGCTTGGGATCGAACACTGAAGCTTTCTTT. Amino acids: CASSLGSNTEAFF. Full variable domain (missing parts from reference TRBV5-1 and TRBJ1-1): KAGVTQTPRYLIKTRGQQVTLSCSPISGHRSVSWYQQTPGQGLQFLFEYFSETQRNKGNFPGRFSGRQFSNSRSEMNVSTLELGDSALYLCASSLGSNTEAFFGQGTRLTVV.

This clonotype occurred many times. The chain is built from TRBV6-6 and TRBJ1-4, with D perhaps matching TRBD1 (5 bases). CDR1 is MNHNY and CDR2 is SVGAGI in the germline V gene (reference sequence). The V and J ends lost 2 bases and 0 bases respectively, with 10 bases between them. The CDR3 sequence is 16 residues long. The CDR3 DNA reads TGTGCCAGCAGTTACCTGGGGGGTGCAACTAATGAAAAACTGTTTTTT. This translates into CASSYLGGATNEKLFF.

This clonotype was picked up many times. The gene calls are TRBV5-1 and TRBJ2-2; D is unclear. This CDR3 comprises 13 residues. V lost 4 bases and J 2 bases, leaving 6 bases between the germline ends. The germline V gene encodes CDR1 SGHRS and CDR2 YFSETQ. The DNA for the CDR3 is TGCGCCAGCAGCGAAGGAAACACCGGGGAGCTGTTTTTT. It yields the protein CASSEGNTGELFF.

The chain joins TRBV11-2 to TRBJ2-1, with 9 positions matching TRBD2. CDR3 length: 13 amino acids. Per germline, CDR1 SGHAT and CDR2 FQNNGV. V gave up 5 bases and J gave up 6 bases; unmatched junction bases: 2. The CDR3 bases are TGTGCCAGCAGCAATAGCGGGGGCAATGAGCAGTTCTTC. Its translation: CASSNSGGNEQFF.

V gene TRBV12-3 or TRBV12-4 combines with J gene TRBJ2-2; D not resolved. The CDR3 covers 13 residues. V shed 1 base and J shed 6 bases, with 6 bases lying between them. CDR3 sequence: CASSLERSGELFF. The CDR3 nucleotides read TGTGCCAGCAGTTTAGAGAGGTCCGGGGAGCTGTTTTTT.

This clonotype was counted many times. The chain is built from TRBV2 and TRBJ1-2; D unclear. Germline V CDR1 and CDR2: SNHLY, FYNNEI. CDR3 length: 14 amino acids. V lost 1 base, J lost 8 bases, and 14 bases lay in between. CDR3: CASSEVGNRGGYTF. The CDR3 nucleotides are TGTGCCAGCAGTGAAGTGGGCAACCGCGGGGGCTACACCTTC. Complete variable domain (other parts from reference TRBV2 and TRBJ1-2): EPEVTQTPSHQVTQMGQEVILRCVPISNHLYFYWYRQILGQKVEFLVSFYNNEISEKSEIFDDQFSVERPDGSNFTLKIRSTKLEDSAMYFCASSEVGNRGGYTFGSGTRLTVV.